Reported below is one T cell receptor (beta chain). The CDR3 is made up of 15 amino acids. CDR1 is SGHTA and CDR2 is FQGNSA in the germline V gene. V lost 1 base, J lost 2 bases, and 12 bases lay in between. The data were taken from a study of cytomegalovirus exposure and HLA in healthy donors. The assay was immunoSEQ multiplex PCR, and TCRdb's table has in-frame clones only and misses some. The sample lists 200,000 or so clones, roughly 82% seen once, with approximately 7% in the top ten. Material for sequencing was PBMCs. This chain connects TRBV7-2 to TRBJ2-7, with D maybe TRBD2 (6 bases). The origin of this receptor is a young man in good health and CMV-seropositive. The CDR3 spells CASSLGAGFPYEQYF. CDR3 coding DNA: TGTGCCAGCAGCTTAGGGGCGGGGTTCCCCTACGAGCAGTACTTC.